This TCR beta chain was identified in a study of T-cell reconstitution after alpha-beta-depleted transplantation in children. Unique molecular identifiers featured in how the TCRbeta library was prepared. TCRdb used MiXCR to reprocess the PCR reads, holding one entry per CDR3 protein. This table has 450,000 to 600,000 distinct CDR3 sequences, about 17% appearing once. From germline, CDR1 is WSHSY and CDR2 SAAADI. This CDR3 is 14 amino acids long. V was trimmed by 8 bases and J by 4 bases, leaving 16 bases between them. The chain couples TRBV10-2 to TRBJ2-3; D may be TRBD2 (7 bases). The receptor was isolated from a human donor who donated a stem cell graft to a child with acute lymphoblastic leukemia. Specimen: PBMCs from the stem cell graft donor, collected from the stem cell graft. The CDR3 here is CASGGGAGPDTQYF. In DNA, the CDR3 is TGCGCCAGCGGAGGGGGGGCCGGGCCAGATACGCAGTATTTT.